Each of the 26 T cell receptor beta chains below was sequenced from the same sample in a study of shared clonotypes between healthy human individuals. TCRdb keeps only in-frame clones here, not all; method: immunoSEQ multiplex PCR. The data show 2 million to 2.5 million clones, 92% seen once. The sequenced material came from naive CD4+ T cells from PBMCs. As for subset: CD45RA+ positively selected. Every receptor here comes from a man between 18 and 35 years old in good health. Some clones in this sample may be carry-over from other donors' samples.

V gene TRBV7-2 combines with J gene TRBJ1-2; the D gene is possibly TRBD1 (6 bases). V gave up 3 bases and J gave up 3 bases, with 17 bases separating them. The CDR3 sequence is 16 residues long. CDR1 and CDR2 from the germline V gene are SGHTA and FQGNSA. This chain's CDR3 is CASSFSLSRGYYGYTF. In DNA form, the CDR3 reads TGTGCCAGCAGCTTTTCTTTGAGCAGGGGCTACTATGGCTACACCTTC. Using reference TRBV7-2 and TRBJ1-2 for the parts outside the CDR3, the full variable domain is GAGVSQSPSNKVTEKGKDVELRCDPISGHTALYWYRQSLGQGLEFLIYFQGNSAPDKSGLPSDRFSAERTGGSVSTLTIQRTQQEDSAVYLCASSFSLSRGYYGYTFGSGTRLTVV.

The V call is TRBV28, the J call TRBJ2-3, with unresolved D. V shed 8 bases and J shed 4 bases, with 16 bases lying between them. Germline CDR1 is MDHEN and CDR2 is SYDVKM. The CDR3 has 14 amino acids. CDR3 in amino acids: CASGRSETPDTQYF. CDR3 sequence (DNA): TGTGCCAGCGGACGGTCAGAAACCCCAGATACGCAGTATTTT.

This chain links TRBV10-3 with TRBJ1-2, with 8 bases identical to TRBD1. Per germline, CDR1 ENHRY and CDR2 SYGVKD. Trimming took 11 bases from V and 3 from J; bases not matched to a gene: 8. The CDR3 runs to 13 residues. CDR3 sequence: CASKQGVDYGYTF. CDR3 coding DNA: TGTGCCTCTAAACAGGGGGTGGACTATGGCTACACCTTC.

The chain uses TRBV7-8 and TRBJ2-2; 14 nucleotides match TRBD2. The CDR3 covers 16 residues. The germline V gene encodes CDR1 SGHVS and CDR2 FQNEAQ. The V and J ends lost 4 bases and 6 bases, in that order; junction bases with no gene match: 4. The CDR3 DNA sequence: TGTGCCAGCAGCTCATGGACTAGCGGGAGGCCCGGGGAGCTGTTTTTT. Its protein is CASSSWTSGRPGELFF.

The rearrangement joins TRBV11-2 to TRBJ1-1, with D perhaps TRBD1 (6 bases). This CDR3 contains 14 residues. V was cut by 1 base and J by 8 bases, with 14 bases left in between. Germline CDR1 reads SGHAT; CDR2 reads FQNNGV. The CDR3: CASSLASQGAEAFF. CDR3 sequence (DNA): TGTGCCAGCAGCTTAGCCTCACAGGGAGCGGAAGCTTTCTTT. The full variable domain, with the rest looked up from reference TRBV11-2 and TRBJ1-1, is EAGVAQSPRYKIIEKRQSVAFWCNPISGHATLYWYQQILGQGPKLLIQFQNNGVVDDSQLPKDRFSAERLKGVDSTLKIQPAKLEDSAVYLCASSLASQGAEAFFGQGTRLTVV.

This clone was observed once. The chain uses TRBV4-2 and TRBJ1-5, with a possible D match to TRBD1 (5 bases). V was clipped by 5 bases and J by 6 bases, with 14 bases between them. There are 14 residues in the CDR3. Germline V gene sequence: CDR1 LGHNA, CDR2 YNFKEQ. CDR3 sequence reads: CASSTDGGGQPQHF. CDR3 in DNA: TGTGCCAGCAGCACAGACGGGGGTGGTCAGCCCCAGCATTTT.

This sequence joins TRBV7-9 and TRBJ1-1; a possible D gene is TRBD1 (5 bases). The CDR3 runs 13 residues. The germline V and J ends were trimmed by 5 bases and 12 bases, with 19 bases remaining between them. Looked up from germline, CDR1 is SEHNR and CDR2 is FQNEAQ (reference sequence). The CDR3 reads CASSAGTGFMSFF. CDR3 nucleotides: TGTGCCAGCAGCGCTGGGACGGGGTTCATGTCTTTCTTT.

V and J are TRBV4-1 and TRBJ2-3, with 7 bases matching TRBD1. Germline V gives CDR1 MGHRA, CDR2 YSYEKL. V dropped 1 base and J dropped 2; count of bases not matched to a gene: 3. CDR3 size: 15 residues. CDR3 sequence: CASSQGQGYTDTQYF. DNA of the CDR3: TGCGCCAGCAGCCAAGGACAGGGTTACACAGATACGCAGTATTTT.

The gene calls are TRBV18 and TRBJ1-2; 7 bases are a match to TRBD1. The germline CDR1 and CDR2 sequences are KGHSH and LQKENI. V shed 0 bases, J shed 6 bases, and the junction held 10 bases outside the gene matches. The CDR3 is made up of 16 amino acids. CDR3 region: CASSPPGSGQLHGYTF. The DNA of the CDR3 is TGTGCCAGCTCACCACCGGGTTCGGGACAGCTGCATGGCTACACCTTC.

The rearrangement links TRBV4-2 to TRBJ1-4; perhaps TRBD1 as D (5 bases). V was trimmed by 0 bases and J by 8 bases, leaving 16 bases between them. The germline CDR1 and CDR2 sequences are LGHNA and YNFKEQ. The CDR3 has 16 residues. The CDR3 DNA follows: TGTGCCAGCAGCCAAGAAGGACCTAGGGGAGGAGAAAAACTGTTTTTT. Its translation: CASSQEGPRGGEKLFF.

This chain connects TRBV19 to TRBJ2-7, with D hard to call. Trimming took off 4 bases at V and 6 bases at J, with 16 bases between the two ends. Germline V lookup: CDR1 LNHDA, CDR2 SQIVND (reference sequence). This CDR3 spans 14 amino acids. The CDR3 loop reads CASSTRQPLSEQYF. The CDR3 bases are TGTGCCAGTAGTACTCGACAACCCCTCTCCGAGCAGTACTTC. Complete variable domain (other parts from reference TRBV19 and TRBJ2-7): DGGITQSPKYLFRKEGQNVTLSCEQNLNHDAMYWYRQDPGQGLRLIYYSQIVNDFQKGDIAEGYSVSREKKESFPLTVTSAQKNPTAFYLCASSTRQPLSEQYFGPGTRLTVT.

The CDR3 is CASSPQGTPNYGYTF. CDR3 DNA: TGTGCCAGTAGTCCTCAGGGGACGCCAAACTATGGCTACACCTTC. V and J are TRBV19 and TRBJ1-2; D is perhaps TRBD1 (6 bases). Trimming took 5 bases from V and 2 from J, leaving 15 bases between them. The CDR3 loop spans 15 amino acids. The germline V gene encodes CDR1 LNHDA and CDR2 SQIVND (reference sequence).

The chain employs TRBV28 and TRBJ2-5, with 13 bases that match TRBD2. Germline CDR1 reads MDHEN; CDR2 reads SYDVKM. This CDR3 has 15 residues. With 6 bases clipped from V and 9 bases from J, the junction kept 10 bases outside the gene matches. CDR3 nucleotides: TGTGCCAGCAGCGTGGGACTAGCGGGATTTACGCCCCAGTACTTC. Protein sequence: CASSVGLAGFTPQYF.

V gene TRBV7-3 combines with J gene TRBJ2-1, with TRBD2 matching 10 bases. Germline V CDR1 and CDR2: SGHTA, FQGTGA. V trimming: 4 bases; J trimming: 9 bases; junction bases outside the gene matches: 12. The CDR3 consists of 16 residues. In DNA, the CDR3 is TGTGCCAGCAGCTCCCAGCGAGCGGGGGGGCGAGGTGAGCAGTTCTTC. Amino acids: CASSSQRAGGRGEQFF.

V gene TRBV28 combines with J gene TRBJ2-5, with 7 bases lining up with TRBD2. Looked up from germline, CDR1 is MDHEN and CDR2 is SYDVKM. The V segment lost 4 bases and the J segment 5 bases; nucleotides outside the gene matches: 4. CDR3 size: 13 residues. The CDR3, as DNA: TGTGCCAGCAGTTCCCTCGGGAGGGAGACCCAGTACTTC. Translation gives CASSSLGRETQYF.

The chain carries TRBV9 and TRBJ1-1, with D uncertain. Trimming removed 3 bases from V and 1 base from J, with 10 bases in between. Germline CDR1 SGDLS, CDR2 YYNGEE. This CDR3 is built from 14 residues. The CDR3 loop reads CASSDAVANTEAFF. The CDR3 bases are TGTGCCAGCAGCGACGCCGTGGCGAACACTGAAGCTTTCTTT.

The V gene is TRBV7-9, the J gene TRBJ2-1, with unresolved D. Looked up from germline, CDR1 is SEHNR and CDR2 is FQNEAQ (reference sequence). The ends were cut back, 4 bases at V and 14 bases at J, with 24 bases in the middle. The length of the CDR3 is 15 residues. In DNA form, the CDR3 reads TGTGCCAGCAGCTCGCGGCCATCAGGTGGTTTGGGCGAGTTCTTC. This codes for CASSSRPSGGLGEFF.

The chain uses TRBV29-1 and TRBJ1-2; a possible D gene is TRBD1 (6 bases). The CDR3 has 13 residues. V shed 4 bases and J shed 4 bases, with 13 bases lying between them. Germline V CDR1 and CDR2: SQVTM, ANQGSEA. CDR3 protein: CSVGRDTTYGYTF. CDR3 DNA sequence: TGCAGCGTTGGAAGGGACACAACCTATGGCTACACCTTC.

V gene TRBV11-2 combines with J gene TRBJ2-4; D may match TRBD1 or TRBD2 (6 bases each). In germline, CDR1 is SGHAT, CDR2 FQNNGV. The germline V and J ends were trimmed by 7 bases and 6 bases, with 22 bases remaining between them. CDR3 length: 16 residues. The CDR3 nucleotides read TGTGCCAGCACCACACGGGGCGGGACATCGGGAAACATTCAGTACTTC. Translation gives CASTTRGGTSGNIQYF.

The chain uses TRBV2 and TRBJ2-1, with 7 bases that match TRBD1. Trimming at V came to 7 bases and at J to 4 bases, leaving 10 bases not matched to a gene. The CDR3 consists of 15 residues. Germline CDR1 reads SNHLY; CDR2 reads FYNNEI. The chain's CDR3 is CASTVTRDRYNEQFF. CDR3 DNA: TGTGCCAGCACCGTAACCCGGGACAGATACAATGAGCAGTTCTTC.

The chain links TRBV7-2 to TRBJ1-5; the D is unclear. V lost 8 bases and J lost 1, with 9 bases in between. The CDR3 contains 13 residues. The germline V gene has CDR1 SGHTA and CDR2 FQGNSA. CDR3 nucleotides: TGTGCCAGCGCCCCAGCCAGCAATCAGCCCCAGCATTTT. Translating it yields CASAPASNQPQHF.

On this clone: The same CDR3 also results from other DNA sequences found in this sample. This chain uses TRBV6-5 with TRBJ1-2; D remains unclear. With 0 bases removed from V and 1 base from J, the gap between germline ends came to 6 bases. Germline V lookup: CDR1 MNHEY, CDR2 SVGAGI. CDR3 length equals 14 residues. In nucleotides, the CDR3 is TGTGCCAGCAGTTACTCGGCGGGTAACTATGGCTACACCTTC. Residues: CASSYSAGNYGYTF.

The J gene is TRBJ2-5, the V gene TRBV28, with TRBD2 matching 8 bases. Germline loops: CDR1 MDHEN, CDR2 SYDVKM. The CDR3 sequence is 13 residues long. The J segment lost 5 bases and the V segment lost 6 bases, leaving 5 bases of the junction unmatched. The CDR3 DNA sequence: TGTGCCAGCAGGGTAGCGGGGCAGGAGACCCAGTACTTC. Its protein is CASRVAGQETQYF. The full variable domain, its missing parts supplied by reference TRBV28 and TRBJ2-5, is DVKVTQSSRYLVKRTGEKVFLECVQDMDHENMFWYRQDPGLGLRLIYFSYDVKMKEKGDIPEGYSVSREKKERFSLILESASTNQTSMYLCASRVAGQETQYFGPGTRLLVL.

V gene TRBV6-1 combines with J gene TRBJ1-3; TRBD1 is a possible D gene (5 bases). The CDR3 loop spans 13 amino acids. The germline CDR1 and CDR2 sequences are MNHNS and SASEGT. Trimming pared 7 bases from V and 3 bases from J, leaving 10 bases between. The CDR3 protein is CASTQGGGNTIYF. The CDR3 coding sequence is TGTGCCAGCACCCAGGGCGGTGGAAACACCATATATTTT.

The gene calls are TRBV27 and TRBJ2-7; weak D call: TRBD1 (6 bases). V lost 4 bases to trimming and J lost 3 bases, with 13 bases between them. Germline CDR1 reads MNHEY; CDR2 reads SMNVEV (reference sequence). The CDR3 covers 14 residues. This CDR3 is CASSYRDRIYEQYF. The CDR3 bases are TGTGCCAGCAGTTATCGCGACAGGATCTACGAGCAGTACTTC.

V is TRBV9 and J is TRBJ2-3; unclear D gene. The CDR3 has 15 residues. The germline V and J ends were trimmed by 0 bases and 4 bases, with 12 bases remaining between them. Germline V gives CDR1 SGDLS, CDR2 YYNGEE. The CDR3 region has the DNA TGTGCCAGCAGCGTAGGAGCAGCAATCGCAGATACGCAGTATTTT. It encodes CASSVGAAIADTQYF.